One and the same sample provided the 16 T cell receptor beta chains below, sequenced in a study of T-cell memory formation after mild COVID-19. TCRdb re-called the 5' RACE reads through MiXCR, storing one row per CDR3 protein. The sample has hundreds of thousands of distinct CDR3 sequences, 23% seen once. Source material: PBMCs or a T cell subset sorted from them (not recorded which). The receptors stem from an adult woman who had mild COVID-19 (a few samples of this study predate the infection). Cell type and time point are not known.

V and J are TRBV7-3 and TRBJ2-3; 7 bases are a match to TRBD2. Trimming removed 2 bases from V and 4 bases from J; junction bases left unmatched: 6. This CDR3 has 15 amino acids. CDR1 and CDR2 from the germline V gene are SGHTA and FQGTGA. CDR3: CASSLGASGPDTQYF. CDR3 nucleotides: TGTGCCAGCAGCTTAGGGGCTAGCGGCCCAGATACGCAGTATTTT.

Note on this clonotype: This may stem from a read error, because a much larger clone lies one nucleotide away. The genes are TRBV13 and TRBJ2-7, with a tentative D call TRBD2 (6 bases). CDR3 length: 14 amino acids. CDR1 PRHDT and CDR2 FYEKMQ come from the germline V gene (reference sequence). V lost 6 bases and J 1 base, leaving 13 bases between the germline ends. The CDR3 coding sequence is TGTGCCAGCAGATTACCTGGGGGGTCCTACGAGCAGTACTTC. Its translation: CASRLPGGSYEQYF.

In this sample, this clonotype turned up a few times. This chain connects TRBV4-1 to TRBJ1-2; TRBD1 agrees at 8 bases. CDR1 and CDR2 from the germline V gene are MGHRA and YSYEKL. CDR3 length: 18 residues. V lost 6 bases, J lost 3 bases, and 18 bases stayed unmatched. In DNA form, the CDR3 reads TGCGCCAGCAGTCCTAGCTCTCCCGGGACAGGTCTATACTATGGCTACACCTTC. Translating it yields CASSPSSPGTGLYYGYTF.

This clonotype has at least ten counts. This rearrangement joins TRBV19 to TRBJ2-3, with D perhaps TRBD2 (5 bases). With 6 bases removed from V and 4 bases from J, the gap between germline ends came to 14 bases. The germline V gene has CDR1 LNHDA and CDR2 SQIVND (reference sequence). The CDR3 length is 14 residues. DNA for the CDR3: TGTGCCAGTAGCAGCGGACCAGATGCAGATACGCAGTATTTT. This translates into CASSSGPDADTQYF.

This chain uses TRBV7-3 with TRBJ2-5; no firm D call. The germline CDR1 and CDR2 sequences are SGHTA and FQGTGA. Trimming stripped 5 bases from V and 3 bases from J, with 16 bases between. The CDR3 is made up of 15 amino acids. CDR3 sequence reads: CASSMDPLAEETQYF. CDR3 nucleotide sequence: TGTGCCAGCAGCATGGACCCTTTGGCGGAAGAGACCCAGTACTTC.

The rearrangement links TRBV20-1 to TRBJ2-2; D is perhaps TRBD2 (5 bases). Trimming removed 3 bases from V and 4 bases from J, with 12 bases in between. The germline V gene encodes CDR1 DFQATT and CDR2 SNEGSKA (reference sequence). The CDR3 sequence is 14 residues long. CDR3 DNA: TGCAGTGCTAGTTTTGAAACTAGCACCGGGGAGCTGTTTTTT. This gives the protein CSASFETSTGELFF.

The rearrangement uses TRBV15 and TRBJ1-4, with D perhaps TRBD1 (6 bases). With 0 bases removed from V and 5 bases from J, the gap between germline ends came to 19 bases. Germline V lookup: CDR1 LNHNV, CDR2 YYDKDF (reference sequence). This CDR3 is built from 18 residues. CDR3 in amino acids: CATSRDPYQGYGNEKLFF. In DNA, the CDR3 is TGTGCCACCAGCAGAGATCCCTACCAGGGGTACGGGAATGAAAAACTGTTTTTT.

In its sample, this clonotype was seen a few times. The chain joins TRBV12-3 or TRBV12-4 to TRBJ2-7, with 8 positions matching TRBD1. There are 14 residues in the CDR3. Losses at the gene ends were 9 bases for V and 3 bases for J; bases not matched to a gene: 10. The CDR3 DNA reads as TGTGCCAGACCCGTGGACAGGGAGTTCTACGAGCAGTACTTC. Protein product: CARPVDREFYEQYF.

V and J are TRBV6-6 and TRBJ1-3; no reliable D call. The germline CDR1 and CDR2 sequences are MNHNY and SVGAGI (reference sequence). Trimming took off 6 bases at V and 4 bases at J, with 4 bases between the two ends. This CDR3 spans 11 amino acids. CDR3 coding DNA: TGTGCCAGCAGGCCAGGAAACACCATATATTTT. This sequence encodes CASRPGNTIYF.

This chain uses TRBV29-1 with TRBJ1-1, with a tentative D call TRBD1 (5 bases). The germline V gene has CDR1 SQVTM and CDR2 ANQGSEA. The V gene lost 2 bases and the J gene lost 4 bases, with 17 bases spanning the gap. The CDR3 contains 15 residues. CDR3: CSVERWGPEGTEAFF. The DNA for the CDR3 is TGCAGCGTTGAAAGATGGGGACCTGAGGGCACTGAAGCTTTCTTT.

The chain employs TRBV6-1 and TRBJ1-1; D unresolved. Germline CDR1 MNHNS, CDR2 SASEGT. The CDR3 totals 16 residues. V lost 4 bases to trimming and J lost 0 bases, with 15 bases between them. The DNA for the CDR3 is TGTGCCAGCAGTGCTGATGGGTGGGCGATGAACACTGAAGCTTTCTTT. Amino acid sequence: CASSADGWAMNTEAFF.

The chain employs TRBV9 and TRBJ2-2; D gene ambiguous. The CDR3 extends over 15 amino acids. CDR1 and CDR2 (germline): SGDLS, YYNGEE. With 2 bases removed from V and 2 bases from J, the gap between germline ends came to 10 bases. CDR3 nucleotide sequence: TGTGCCAGCAGCGTCACAGCAGGAAACACCGGGGAGCTGTTTTTT. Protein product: CASSVTAGNTGELFF.

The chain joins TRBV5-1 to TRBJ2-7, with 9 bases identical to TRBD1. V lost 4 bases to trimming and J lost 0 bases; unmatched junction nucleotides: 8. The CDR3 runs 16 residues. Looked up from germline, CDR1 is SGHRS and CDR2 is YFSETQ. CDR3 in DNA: TGCGCCAGCAGCCCTACGGGGACAGGGATCTCCTACGAGCAGTACTTC. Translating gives CASSPTGTGISYEQYF.

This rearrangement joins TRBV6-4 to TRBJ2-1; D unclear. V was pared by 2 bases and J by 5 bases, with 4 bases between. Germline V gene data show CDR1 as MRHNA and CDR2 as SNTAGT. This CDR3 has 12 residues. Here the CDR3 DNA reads TGTGCCAGCAGTGACCAGAACAATGAGCAGTTCTTC. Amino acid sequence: CASSDQNNEQFF.

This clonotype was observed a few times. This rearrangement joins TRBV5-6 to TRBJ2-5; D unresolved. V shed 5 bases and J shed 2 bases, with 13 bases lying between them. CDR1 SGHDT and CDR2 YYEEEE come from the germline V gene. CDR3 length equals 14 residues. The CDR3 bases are TGTGCCAGCAGATTTACGGGCCTACAAGAGACCCAGTACTTC. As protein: CASRFTGLQETQYF.

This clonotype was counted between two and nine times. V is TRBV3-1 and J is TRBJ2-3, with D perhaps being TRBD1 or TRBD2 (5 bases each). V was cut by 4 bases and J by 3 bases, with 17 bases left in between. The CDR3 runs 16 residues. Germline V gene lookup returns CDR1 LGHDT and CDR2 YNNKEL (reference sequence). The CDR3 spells CASSPPGRGRTDTQYF. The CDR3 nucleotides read TGTGCCAGCAGCCCCCCCGGACGGGGCAGAACAGATACGCAGTATTTT.